The clone carrying this T cell receptor beta chain was counted a few times. In germline, CDR1 is SQVTM, CDR2 ANQGSEA. V shed 6 bases and J shed 0 bases, with 12 bases lying between them. The CDR3 extends over 13 amino acids. Collection occurred without any documented infections or immune events in donors. The source of the sample is a study of identifying expanded T cells in peripheral blood. The method was immunoSEQ multiplex PCR; TCRdb's version includes in-frame clones alone and lacks a portion of them. The sample carries 84,000 or so clones, roughly 90% recorded once. Sequenced: blood. The receptor's source is a person aged 18 to 75 in good health. This rearrangement joins TRBV29-1 to TRBJ2-7; TRBD2 might be the D (6 bases). The CDR3 loop is CSVGDGSSYEQYF. CDR3 bases: TGCAGCGTGGGGGACGGGAGCTCCTACGAGCAGTACTTC.